A selection of T cell receptor beta chains follows, all from one sample in a study of identical twins. One entry per CDR3 protein results from TCRdb running MiXCR on the 5' RACE reads. The data hold around 530,000 distinct CDR3 sequences, with over 12% observed a single time. The same specimen was also included in a second study, on yellow fever vaccine responses in identical twins.

Sequences were obtained from CD4+ T cells sorted from blood. Every receptor here comes from a woman aged 18 to 35 in good health. CDR3s include the opening cysteine and the closing phenylalanine or tryptophan. D genes are given only for firm matches. Rows may omit the clone size; those that give it use once, few, many or a size class.

CDR3 DNA	CDR3 protein	clone size	D gene	J gene	V gene
TGTGCCAGCAGTTTCCGAGGGGGCCTGGACGAGCAGTACTTC	CASSFRGGLDEQYF	.	TRBD1	TRBJ2-7	TRBV28
TGCGCCAGCAGCTCGGGGGACCAAGAGACCCAGTACTTC	CASSSGDQETQYF	few	.	TRBJ2-5	TRBV5-1
TGCAGCGTGCGGGGCCTTGGGCTCGAGACCCAGTACTTC	CSVRGLGLETQYF	few	.	TRBJ2-5	TRBV29-1
TGCGCCAGCAGCGTGGGACTAGCGGGAGAAGTCTACAATGAGCAGTTCTTC	CASSVGLAGEVYNEQFF	many	TRBD2	TRBJ2-1	TRBV5-1
TGTGCCAGCGGGCCCTTAACAGTGAACACTGAAGCTTTCTTT	CASGPLTVNTEAFF	.	.	TRBJ1-1	TRBV2
TGTGCCAGCAGCCCCGCCGGGACAGGGGGGTACGAGCAGTACTTC	CASSPAGTGGYEQYF	.	TRBD1	TRBJ2-7	TRBV3-1
TGTGCCAGCACGTCCGGGACTAGCTACAAGCAGTACTTC	CASTSGTSYKQYF	.	TRBD2	TRBJ2-7	TRBV7-9
TGTGCCAGCAGCTTGGGGTCAATACTCCAAGAGACCCAGTACTTC	CASSLGSILQETQYF	few	.	TRBJ2-5	TRBV7-8
TGCAGCGTTGAACCGGGGGGGGGGGCCAAAAACATTCAGTACTTC	CSVEPGGGAKNIQYF	.	TRBD2	TRBJ2-4	TRBV29-1
TGTGCCAGCATGAGGAAAGTAGCGGGAAAGGTGGCTTGGACAGATACGCAGTATTTT	CASMRKVAGKVAWTDTQYF	.	TRBD2	TRBJ2-3	TRBV6-1
TGTGCCACCAGCAGAGAGGTTAGCGGGAGCTCCTACAATGAGCAGTTCTTC	CATSREVSGSSYNEQFF	many	TRBD2	TRBJ2-1	TRBV15
TGCAGTGCCTCGGACAGCTACGAGCAGTACTTC	CSASDSYEQYF	.	.	TRBJ2-7	TRBV20-1
TGTGCCAGCTCACCACGTTCAAGCCAAGAGACCCAGTACTTC	CASSPRSSQETQYF	many	.	TRBJ2-5	TRBV18
TGCAGTGCTCCTGGACTAGCGGGAGGCCTTCGGAATGAGCAGTTCTTC	CSAPGLAGGLRNEQFF	.	TRBD2	TRBJ2-1	TRBV20-1
TGCAGTGCGGACCCGGGGCCTAGCGGGAGGGTCTACGAGCAGTACTTC	CSADPGPSGRVYEQYF	few	TRBD2	TRBJ2-7	TRBV20-1
TGCGCCAGCAGCTTGCTTTCGCAGGGGGCGGGCACCGGGGAGCTGTTTTTT	CASSLLSQGAGTGELFF	few	TRBD1	TRBJ2-2	TRBV5-1
TGCGCCAGCAGCCTCCGGACTAGCGGGAGTGTTTCCTCCTACAATGAGCAGTTCTTC	CASSLRTSGSVSSYNEQFF	few	TRBD2	TRBJ2-1	TRBV4-1
TGTGCCAGCAGCTCACCGGGACTAGCGGGCGATGAGCAGTTCTTC	CASSSPGLAGDEQFF	.	TRBD2	TRBJ2-1	TRBV11-3
TGTGCCAGCAGCCCGACAGAGAATAATGAAAAACTGTTTTTT	CASSPTENNEKLFF	few	.	TRBJ1-4	TRBV5-6
TGTGCCAGCAGCTCCGGGACAGCTGGCTTGCCCCAGCATTTT	CASSSGTAGLPQHF	few	TRBD1	TRBJ1-5	TRBV28
TGTGCCAGCAGCGCTATTTCTGGTGGCTACACCTTC	CASSAISGGYTF	few	.	TRBJ1-2	TRBV9
TGTGCCAGCAGCTTGGGGCCAGCGGGATACAATGAGCAGTTCTTC	CASSLGPAGYNEQFF	few	TRBD2	TRBJ2-1	TRBV5-5
TGTGCCAGCAGAGCTAGCGGGGGGGATACAGATACGCAGTATTTT	CASRASGGDTDTQYF	.	TRBD2	TRBJ2-3	TRBV12-3/TRBV12-4
TGTGCTAGTGGTTTGAGGACAGGGGGCAATGAGCAGTTCTTC	CASGLRTGGNEQFF	few	TRBD1	TRBJ2-1	TRBV12-5